A selection of T cell receptor beta chains follows, all from one sample in a study of cytomegalovirus exposure and HLA in healthy donors. TCRdb keeps only in-frame clones here, not all; method: immunoSEQ multiplex PCR. The repertoire holds approximately 100,000 clones, with approximately 93% as singletons. The source material was PBMCs. The receptor source for this set is a woman aged 25 to 45 in good health and CMV-seropositive. CDR3s include the opening cysteine and the closing phenylalanine or tryptophan. The order of the fields is D gene, CDR3 length, V gene, J gene, clone size, CDR3 protein, CDR3 DNA. The D gene is left open where the match is weak. A row's size may be missing; if present it is once, few, many or a size class.

D gene: -; CDR3 length: 17; V gene: TRBV27; J gene: TRBJ2-6; clone size: -; CDR3 protein: CASSFIGSISGANVLTF; CDR3 DNA: TGTGCCAGCAGTTTCATCGGGTCTATTTCTGGGGCTAACGTCCTGACTTTC
D gene: -; CDR3 length: 15; V gene: TRBV18; J gene: TRBJ2-1; clone size: -; CDR3 protein: CASSPTRSGHNEQFF; CDR3 DNA: TGTGCCAGCTCACCGACCCGAAGCGGCCACAATGAGCAGTTCTTC
D gene: -; CDR3 length: 16; V gene: TRBV4-3; J gene: TRBJ2-3; clone size: -; CDR3 protein: CASSQYGLNPPDTQYF; CDR3 DNA: TGCGCCAGCAGCCAATACGGACTTAACCCTCCAGATACGCAGTATTTT
D gene: TRBD2; CDR3 length: 15; V gene: TRBV4-3; J gene: TRBJ2-1; clone size: -; CDR3 protein: CASSPGLAENNEQFF; CDR3 DNA: TGCGCCAGCAGCCCTGGACTAGCGGAGAACAATGAGCAGTTCTTC
D gene: TRBD1; CDR3 length: 16; V gene: TRBV28; J gene: TRBJ2-5; clone size: -; CDR3 protein: CASSLGTGGLQETQYF; CDR3 DNA: TGTGCCAGCAGCTTGGGGACAGGGGGGCTACAAGAGACCCAGTACTTC
D gene: -; CDR3 length: 13; V gene: TRBV29-1; J gene: TRBJ2-7; clone size: -; CDR3 protein: CSVEIGANYEQYF; CDR3 DNA: TGCAGCGTTGAAATAGGGGCGAACTACGAGCAGTACTTC
D gene: TRBD1; CDR3 length: 14; V gene: TRBV10-3; J gene: TRBJ1-2; clone size: -; CDR3 protein: CAIRGQGARYGYTF; CDR3 DNA: TGTGCCATCAGGGGACAGGGGGCGCGGTATGGCTACACCTTC
D gene: -; CDR3 length: 14; V gene: TRBV28; J gene: TRBJ2-7; clone size: -; CDR3 protein: CASRAKGGRYEQYF; CDR3 DNA: TGTGCCAGCAGGGCTAAGGGGGGGCGCTACGAGCAGTACTTC
D gene: TRBD2; CDR3 length: 14; V gene: TRBV6-6; J gene: TRBJ2-7; clone size: -; CDR3 protein: CASTRAGGAYEQYF; CDR3 DNA: TGTGCCAGCACCCGGGCGGGAGGGGCCTACGAGCAGTACTTC
D gene: TRBD2; CDR3 length: 16; V gene: TRBV11-2; J gene: TRBJ2-1; clone size: -; CDR3 protein: CASRATSGRAFNEQFF; CDR3 DNA: TGTGCCAGCAGGGCGACTAGCGGGAGGGCCTTCAATGAGCAGTTCTTC
D gene: TRBD2; CDR3 length: 19; V gene: TRBV6-1; J gene: TRBJ2-7; clone size: -; CDR3 protein: CASSEALLLAGELRNEQYF; CDR3 DNA: TGTGCCAGCAGTGAAGCGCTTCTTCTAGCGGGAGAGCTACGTAACGAGCAGTACTTC
D gene: TRBD2; CDR3 length: 14; V gene: TRBV5-1; J gene: TRBJ2-7; clone size: -; CDR3 protein: CASSSLAGGGEQYF; CDR3 DNA: TGCGCCAGCAGCTCCCTAGCGGGAGGAGGAGAGCAGTACTTC
D gene: TRBD1; CDR3 length: 17; V gene: TRBV5-1; J gene: TRBJ1-5; clone size: -; CDR3 protein: CASSPGTGAGSNQPQHF; CDR3 DNA: TGCGCCAGCAGCCCAGGGACAGGGGCCGGTAGCAATCAGCCCCAGCATTTT
D gene: -; CDR3 length: 17; V gene: TRBV21-1; J gene: TRBJ1-3; clone size: -; CDR3 protein: CASNTAKRGCVGNTIYF; CDR3 DNA: TGTGCCAGCAACACAGCAAAGCGGGGATGTGTTGGAAACACCATATATTTT
D gene: -; CDR3 length: 17; V gene: TRBV19; J gene: TRBJ1-2; clone size: -; CDR3 protein: CASSIDWLRRGYVSYTF; CDR3 DNA: TGTGCCAGTAGTATAGATTGGCTGCGTAGGGGTTACGTGAGCTACACCTTC
D gene: -; CDR3 length: 13; V gene: TRBV7-9; J gene: TRBJ2-7; clone size: -; CDR3 protein: CASSLGGLREQYF; CDR3 DNA: TGTGCCAGCAGCTTAGGTGGGTTGAGGGAGCAGTACTTC
D gene: TRBD2; CDR3 length: 14; V gene: TRBV5-1; J gene: TRBJ2-7; clone size: few; CDR3 protein: CASSRTSGSNEQYF; CDR3 DNA: TGCGCCAGCAGCCGTACTAGCGGGAGCAACGAGCAGTACTTC
D gene: TRBD1; CDR3 length: 15; V gene: TRBV27; J gene: TRBJ2-7; clone size: -; CDR3 protein: CASQYKAGGSYEQYF; CDR3 DNA: TGTGCCAGTCAATACAAAGCAGGGGGCTCCTACGAGCAGTACTTC
D gene: -; CDR3 length: 12; V gene: TRBV11-1; J gene: TRBJ2-7; clone size: -; CDR3 protein: CASSLAGGEQYF; CDR3 DNA: TGTGCCAGCAGCTTAGCCGGGGGCGAGCAGTACTTC
D gene: -; CDR3 length: 12; V gene: TRBV4-1; J gene: TRBJ1-2; clone size: -; CDR3 protein: CASSQGAYGYTF; CDR3 DNA: TGCGCCAGCAGCCAGGGGGCCTATGGCTACACCTTC
D gene: -; CDR3 length: 13; V gene: TRBV6-5; J gene: TRBJ1-2; clone size: -; CDR3 protein: CASSSRQHYGYTF; CDR3 DNA: TGTGCCAGCAGTTCCAGACAACACTATGGCTACACCTTC
D gene: TRBD2; CDR3 length: 13; V gene: TRBV7-2; J gene: TRBJ2-2; clone size: few; CDR3 protein: CAKWSGDTGELFF; CDR3 DNA: TGTGCCAAGTGGAGCGGGGACACCGGGGAGCTGTTTTTT
D gene: -; CDR3 length: 12; V gene: TRBV10-3; J gene: TRBJ1-1; clone size: -; CDR3 protein: CAISEGNTEAFF; CDR3 DNA: TGTGCCATCTCTGAGGGGAACACTGAAGCTTTCTTT
D gene: TRBD2; CDR3 length: 14; V gene: TRBV4-3; J gene: TRBJ2-1; clone size: -; CDR3 protein: CASSTSGSYNEQFF; CDR3 DNA: TGCGCCAGTAGTACTAGCGGGAGTTACAATGAGCAGTTCTTC
D gene: -; CDR3 length: 13; V gene: TRBV7-9; J gene: TRBJ1-2; clone size: -; CDR3 protein: CASSFTGTYGYTF; CDR3 DNA: TGTGCCAGCAGCTTCACAGGGACCTATGGCTACACCTTC
D gene: -; CDR3 length: 15; V gene: TRBV29-1; J gene: TRBJ1-2; clone size: -; CDR3 protein: CSVDKKGVGGYGYTF; CDR3 DNA: TGCAGCGTTGACAAGAAGGGGGTTGGGGGCTATGGCTACACCTTC
D gene: -; CDR3 length: 15; V gene: TRBV28; J gene: TRBJ1-1; clone size: -; CDR3 protein: CASSRWTELNTEAFF; CDR3 DNA: TGTGCCAGCAGCCGATGGACAGAATTGAACACTGAAGCTTTCTTT
D gene: -; CDR3 length: 13; V gene: TRBV5-6; J gene: TRBJ2-1; clone size: -; CDR3 protein: CASSFPGNPEQFF; CDR3 DNA: TGTGCCAGCAGCTTCCCGGGGAACCCAGAGCAGTTCTTC
D gene: -; CDR3 length: 15; V gene: TRBV15; J gene: TRBJ1-4; clone size: -; CDR3 protein: CATSREKGFNEKLFF; CDR3 DNA: TGTGCCACCAGCAGAGAGAAGGGGTTTAATGAAAAACTGTTTTTT
D gene: TRBD2; CDR3 length: 13; V gene: TRBV19; J gene: TRBJ2-1; clone size: -; CDR3 protein: CASTSGINNEQFF; CDR3 DNA: TGTGCCAGTACTAGCGGGATAAACAATGAGCAGTTCTTC
D gene: -; CDR3 length: 16; V gene: TRBV28; J gene: TRBJ2-1; clone size: -; CDR3 protein: CASSLSVSGSYNEQFF; CDR3 DNA: TGTGCCAGCAGTTTATCTGTGTCCGGTTCCTACAATGAGCAGTTCTTC
D gene: TRBD2; CDR3 length: 17; V gene: TRBV19; J gene: TRBJ2-1; clone size: -; CDR3 protein: CASSSFGSGSLENEQFF; CDR3 DNA: TGTGCCAGTAGTTCTTTTGGTAGCGGGAGTCTGGAGAATGAGCAGTTCTTC
D gene: -; CDR3 length: 14; V gene: TRBV2; J gene: TRBJ1-2; clone size: -; CDR3 protein: CASSEDGINYGYTF; CDR3 DNA: TGTGCCAGCAGTGAAGACGGGATAAACTATGGCTACACCTTC
D gene: -; CDR3 length: 15; V gene: TRBV28; J gene: TRBJ1-2; clone size: -; CDR3 protein: CASSFPRTANYGYTF; CDR3 DNA: TGTGCCAGCAGTTTCCCCCGGACAGCTAACTATGGCTACACCTTC
D gene: TRBD2; CDR3 length: 16; V gene: TRBV19; J gene: TRBJ2-2; clone size: -; CDR3 protein: CASSPRTSTDTGELFF; CDR3 DNA: TGTGCCAGTAGTCCCCGGACTAGCACCGACACCGGGGAGCTGTTTTTT
D gene: TRBD1; CDR3 length: 16; V gene: TRBV28; J gene: TRBJ2-5; clone size: -; CDR3 protein: CASSLGRTGEKETQYF; CDR3 DNA: TGTGCCAGCAGTTTAGGTCGGACAGGGGAGAAAGAGACCCAGTACTTC
D gene: TRBD1; CDR3 length: 19; V gene: TRBV19; J gene: TRBJ1-3; clone size: -; CDR3 protein: CASSSPTPGTVTSGNTIYF; CDR3 DNA: TGTGCCAGTAGTTCACCCACCCCCGGGACAGTGACCTCTGGAAACACCATATATTTT
D gene: -; CDR3 length: 13; V gene: TRBV18; J gene: TRBJ2-2; clone size: -; CDR3 protein: CASRHGRAGELFF; CDR3 DNA: TGTGCCAGCCGCCATGGGCGTGCCGGGGAGCTGTTTTTT
D gene: -; CDR3 length: 13; V gene: TRBV5-3; J gene: TRBJ2-2; clone size: -; CDR3 protein: CARSLLNTGELFF; CDR3 DNA: TGTGCCAGAAGCTTGTTAAACACCGGGGAGCTGTTTTTT
D gene: TRBD2; CDR3 length: 17; V gene: TRBV5-4; J gene: TRBJ2-5; clone size: -; CDR3 protein: CASSSWGLAGRQETQYF; CDR3 DNA: TGTGCCAGCAGCTCATGGGGACTAGCGGGCCGCCAAGAGACCCAGTACTTC
D gene: -; CDR3 length: 11; V gene: TRBV7-2; J gene: TRBJ1-2; clone size: -; CDR3 protein: CASSNIGGYTF; CDR3 DNA: TGTGCCAGCAGCAACATTGGTGGCTACACCTTC
D gene: -; CDR3 length: 14; V gene: TRBV28; J gene: TRBJ1-5; clone size: once; CDR3 protein: CASSFEGFNQPQHF; CDR3 DNA: TGTGCCAGCAGTTTCGAGGGTTTCAATCAGCCCCAGCATTTT
D gene: TRBD2; CDR3 length: 15; V gene: TRBV5-4; J gene: TRBJ2-7; clone size: -; CDR3 protein: CASSAGTSVTYEQYF; CDR3 DNA: TGTGCCAGCAGCGCCGGGACTAGCGTAACCTACGAGCAGTACTTC
D gene: -; CDR3 length: 15; V gene: TRBV4-3; J gene: TRBJ1-1; clone size: -; CDR3 protein: CASSQEAEWNTEAFF; CDR3 DNA: TGCGCCAGCAGCCAAGAAGCGGAGTGGAACACTGAAGCTTTCTTT
D gene: TRBD2; CDR3 length: 15; V gene: TRBV7-2; J gene: TRBJ2-1; clone size: once; CDR3 protein: CASSRAGAGYNEQFF; CDR3 DNA: TGTGCCAGCAGCCGAGCGGGGGCGGGGTACAATGAGCAGTTCTTC
D gene: TRBD2; CDR3 length: 16; V gene: TRBV18; J gene: TRBJ2-7; clone size: -; CDR3 protein: CASSPPLAGGRYEQYF; CDR3 DNA: TGTGCCAGCTCACCCCCACTAGCGGGAGGGCGGTACGAGCAGTACTTC
D gene: -; CDR3 length: 17; V gene: TRBV5-1; J gene: TRBJ2-3; clone size: -; CDR3 protein: CASSLGPSGPSTDTQYF; CDR3 DNA: TGCGCCAGCAGCTTGGGCCCCAGCGGTCCTAGCACAGATACGCAGTATTTT
D gene: -; CDR3 length: 16; V gene: TRBV28; J gene: TRBJ1-1; clone size: -; CDR3 protein: CASTNASGLVVTEAFF; CDR3 DNA: TGTGCCAGCACTAACGCCAGCGGACTCGTGGTCACTGAAGCTTTCTTT
D gene: -; CDR3 length: 12; V gene: TRBV6-5; J gene: TRBJ1-3; clone size: -; CDR3 protein: CASSPQGNTIYF; CDR3 DNA: TGTGCCAGCAGTCCACAGGGAAACACCATATATTTT
D gene: TRBD2; CDR3 length: 15; V gene: TRBV19; J gene: TRBJ2-5; clone size: -; CDR3 protein: CASSPGLANQETQYF; CDR3 DNA: TGTGCCAGTAGTCCGGGACTAGCCAACCAAGAGACCCAGTACTTC
D gene: -; CDR3 length: 15; V gene: TRBV7-2; J gene: TRBJ2-1; clone size: -; CDR3 protein: CAKTRASGYYNEQFF; CDR3 DNA: TGTGCCAAGACCCGAGCGAGCGGATACTACAATGAGCAGTTCTTC